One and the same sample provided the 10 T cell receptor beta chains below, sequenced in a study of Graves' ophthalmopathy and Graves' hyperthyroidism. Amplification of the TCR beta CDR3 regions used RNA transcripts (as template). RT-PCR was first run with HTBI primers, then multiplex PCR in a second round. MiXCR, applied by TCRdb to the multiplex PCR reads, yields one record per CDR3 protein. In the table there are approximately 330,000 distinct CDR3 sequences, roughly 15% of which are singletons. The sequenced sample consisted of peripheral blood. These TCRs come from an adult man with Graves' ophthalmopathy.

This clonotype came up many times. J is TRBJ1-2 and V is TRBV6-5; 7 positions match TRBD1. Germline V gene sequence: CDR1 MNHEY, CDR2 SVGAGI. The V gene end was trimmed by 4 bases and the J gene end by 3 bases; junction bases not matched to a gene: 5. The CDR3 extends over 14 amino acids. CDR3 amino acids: CASSSSGTDYGYTF. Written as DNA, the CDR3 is TGTGCCAGCAGTTCGTCCGGGACAGACTATGGCTACACCTTC.

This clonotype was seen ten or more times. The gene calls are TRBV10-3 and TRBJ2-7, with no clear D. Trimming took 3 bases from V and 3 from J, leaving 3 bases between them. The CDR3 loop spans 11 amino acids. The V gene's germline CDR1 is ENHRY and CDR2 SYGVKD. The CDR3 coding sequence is TGTGCCATCAGTGACAACTACGAGCAGTACTTC. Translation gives CAISDNYEQYF.

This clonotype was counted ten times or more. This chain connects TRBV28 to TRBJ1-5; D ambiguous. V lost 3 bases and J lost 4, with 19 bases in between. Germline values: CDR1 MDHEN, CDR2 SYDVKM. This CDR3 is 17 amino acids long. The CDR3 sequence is CASSFIFPGKLNQPQHF. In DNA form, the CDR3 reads TGTGCCAGCAGTTTTATCTTTCCGGGGAAATTGAATCAGCCCCAGCATTTT. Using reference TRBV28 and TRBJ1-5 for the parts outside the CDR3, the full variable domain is DVKVTQSSRYLVKRTGEKVFLECVQDMDHENMFWYRQDPGLGLRLIYFSYDVKMKEKGDIPEGYSVSREKKERFSLILESASTNQTSMYLCASSFIFPGKLNQPQHFGDGTRLSIL.

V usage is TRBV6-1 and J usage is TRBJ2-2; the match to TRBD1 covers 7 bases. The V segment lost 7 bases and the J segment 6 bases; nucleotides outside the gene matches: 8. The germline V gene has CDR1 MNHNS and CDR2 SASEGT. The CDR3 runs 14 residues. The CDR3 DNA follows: TGTGCCAGCAACCGGCAGGGGGTGGCCGGGGAGCTGTTTTTT. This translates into CASNRQGVAGELFF.

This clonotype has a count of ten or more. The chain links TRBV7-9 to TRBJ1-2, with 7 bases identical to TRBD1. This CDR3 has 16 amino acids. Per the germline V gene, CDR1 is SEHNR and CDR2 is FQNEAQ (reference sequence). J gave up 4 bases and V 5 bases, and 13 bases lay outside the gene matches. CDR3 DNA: TGTGCCAGCAGCCCATCGACAGGGCCCCGGTTCTATGGCTACACCTTC. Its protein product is CASSPSTGPRFYGYTF.

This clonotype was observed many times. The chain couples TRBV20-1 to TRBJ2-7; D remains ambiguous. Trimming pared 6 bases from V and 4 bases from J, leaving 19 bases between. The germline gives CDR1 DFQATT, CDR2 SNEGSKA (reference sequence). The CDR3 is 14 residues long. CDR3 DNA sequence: TGCAGTGCACTACTTTTTGCACTTGGATACGAGCAGTACTTC. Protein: CSALLFALGYEQYF.

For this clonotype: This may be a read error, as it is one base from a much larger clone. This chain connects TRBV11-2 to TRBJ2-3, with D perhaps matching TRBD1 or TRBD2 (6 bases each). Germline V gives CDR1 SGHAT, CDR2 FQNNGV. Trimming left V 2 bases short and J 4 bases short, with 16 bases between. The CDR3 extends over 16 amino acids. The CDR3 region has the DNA TGTGCCAGCAGCTTACTCTGGGGGGCCGTCTCAGATACGCAGTATTTT. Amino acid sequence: CASSLLWGAVSDTQYF.

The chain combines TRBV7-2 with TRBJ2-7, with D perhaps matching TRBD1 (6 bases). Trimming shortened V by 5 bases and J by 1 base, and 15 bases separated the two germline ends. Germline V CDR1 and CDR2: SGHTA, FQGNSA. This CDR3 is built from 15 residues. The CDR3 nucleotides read TGTGCCAGCAGCCAGGAAACAGGGTTGTCCTACGAGCAGTACTTC. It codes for CASSQETGLSYEQYF.

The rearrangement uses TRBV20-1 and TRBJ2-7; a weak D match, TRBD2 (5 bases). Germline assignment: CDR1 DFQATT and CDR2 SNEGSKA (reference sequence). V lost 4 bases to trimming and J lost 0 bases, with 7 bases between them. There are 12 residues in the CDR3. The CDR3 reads CSANGDSYEQYF. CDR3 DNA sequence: TGCAGTGCTAACGGGGACTCCTACGAGCAGTACTTC.

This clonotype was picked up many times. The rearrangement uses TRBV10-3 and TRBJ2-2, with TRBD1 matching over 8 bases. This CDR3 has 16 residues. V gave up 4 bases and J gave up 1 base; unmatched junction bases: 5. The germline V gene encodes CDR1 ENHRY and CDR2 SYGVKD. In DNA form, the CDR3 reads TGTGCCATCAGTGGACAGGGGAGATGGAACACCGGGGAGCTGTTTTTT. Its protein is CAISGQGRWNTGELFF.